Below, one T cell receptor (beta chain) is given with its context. As yet, its antigen is unknown. V lost 7 bases, J lost 1 base, and 6 bases stayed unmatched. CDR3 length: 14 residues. CDR1 is SNHLY and CDR2 is FYNNEI in the germline V gene. The data are from a study of cytomegalovirus exposure and HLA in healthy donors. Overall study findings and caveats: Some highly shared sequence variants likely arose as a pipeline artifact. The authors enumerated over 150 TCR beta chains as linked to cytomegalovirus. Presence/absence results assume similar sequencing depth per donor, which may not hold.

PCR was performed using 60 Vbeta and 13 Jbeta primers. Using immunoSEQ multiplex PCR, the repertoire was profiled, and TCRdb retains in-frame clones only, with some absent. The sample's table shows 150,000 to 200,000 clones. The sample taken for sequencing was PBMCs. This chain uses TRBV2 with TRBJ1-1; 7 positions match TRBD1. The receptor was derived from a woman aged 18-29 years in good health and CMV-seropositive. In DNA, the CDR3 is TGTGCCAGCAATTTACAGGGGAGGAACACTGAAGCTTTCTTT. Protein product: CASNLQGRNTEAFF.